This T cell receptor beta chain was captured by sequencing in a study of shared clonotypes between healthy human individuals. The method was immunoSEQ multiplex PCR; TCRdb's version includes in-frame clones alone and lacks a portion of them. Of some 600,000 clones in the sample, about 95% were seen once. In germline, CDR1 is SQVTM, CDR2 ANQGSEA. CDR3 length: 16 residues. Between the trimmed V and J ends, which lost 4 bases and 0 bases, there was a span of 18 bases. Naive CD8 isolation took CD45RO-negative cells positively selected for CCR7 and excluded terminally differentiated effector memory CD45RA+ cells.

The V gene is TRBV29-1, the J gene TRBJ1-1; D unresolved. Sample: naive CD8+ T cells sorted from blood. The receptor's source is a woman aged 25 to 39 in good health. The CDR3 sequence: CSVVDGVGSMNTEAFF. The CDR3 DNA follows: TGCAGCGTTGTGGATGGGGTTGGGTCCATGAACACTGAAGCTTTCTTT.